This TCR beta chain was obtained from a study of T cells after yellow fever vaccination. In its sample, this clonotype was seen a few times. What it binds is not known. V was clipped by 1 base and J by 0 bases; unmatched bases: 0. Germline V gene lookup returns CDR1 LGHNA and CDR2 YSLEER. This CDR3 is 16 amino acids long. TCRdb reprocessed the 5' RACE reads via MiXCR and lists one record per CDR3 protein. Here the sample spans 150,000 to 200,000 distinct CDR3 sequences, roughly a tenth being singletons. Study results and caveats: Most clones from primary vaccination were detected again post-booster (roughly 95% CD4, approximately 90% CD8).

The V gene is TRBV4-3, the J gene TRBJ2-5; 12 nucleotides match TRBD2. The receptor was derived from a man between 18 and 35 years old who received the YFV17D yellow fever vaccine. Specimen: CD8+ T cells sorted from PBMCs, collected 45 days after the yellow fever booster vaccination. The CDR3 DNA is TGCGCCAGCAGCCAAGGACTAGCGGGGGACCAAGAGACCCAGTACTTC. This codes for CASSQGLAGDQETQYF.